What follows are 4 T cell receptor beta chains derived from one specimen sequenced in a study of blood T cells in healthy people across ages. With a J-beta primer mix and a sample-barcoded 5' primer, a second PCR ran about 6 to 11 cycles. Via MiXCR, TCRdb re-called the 5' RACE reads, giving one row per CDR3 protein. The sample carries roughly 800,000 distinct CDR3 sequences, 55% to 75% recorded once. Sequences were obtained from blood. The receptor set was obtained from a man aged 30 to 39 in good health.

This clonotype was detected a few times. The rearrangement uses TRBV9 and TRBJ2-1; TRBD2 might be the D (5 bases). The V gene's germline CDR1 is SGDLS and CDR2 YYNGEE. The CDR3 totals 13 residues. The V end was cut by 4 bases, the J end by 3 bases, with 8 bases between. The CDR3 here is CASSFGNYNEQFF. The CDR3 DNA is TGTGCCAGCAGCTTCGGGAACTACAATGAGCAGTTCTTC.

This clonotype occurred once. The rearrangement links TRBV5-5 to TRBJ1-4; TRBD1 matches at 7 bases. The germline gives CDR1 SGHKS, CDR2 YYEKEE (reference sequence). The CDR3 length is 16 residues. Germline trimming cut 0 bases from V and 6 bases from J; bases unmatched to any gene: 8. The CDR3: CASSLGNRGRYEKLFF. The CDR3 bases are TGTGCCAGCAGCTTGGGCAACAGGGGCCGATATGAAAAACTGTTTTTT.

The chain is built from TRBV18 and TRBJ2-3, with D uncertain. The germline V gene has CDR1 KGHSH and CDR2 LQKENI. Trimming took off 3 bases at V and 4 bases at J, with 11 bases between the two ends. The CDR3 is 14 amino acids. The CDR3, as DNA: TGTGCCAGCTCACCCCCCGCCTTCCCAGATACGCAGTATTTT. This gives the protein CASSPPAFPDTQYF.

The rearrangement links TRBV12-3 or TRBV12-4 to TRBJ1-1, with D hard to call. Deletions cut 5 bases from V and 2 bases from J, with 6 bases between. The CDR3 runs 12 residues. The CDR3 nucleotides read TGTGCCAGCAGTAACAGAAACACTGAAGCTTTCTTT. Amino acid sequence: CASSNRNTEAFF.